What follows describes a single T cell receptor beta chain. V was pared by 5 bases and J by 5 bases, with 6 bases of the junction left unmatched. Germline loops: CDR1 LGHNT, CDR2 FRNRAP. The CDR3 is made up of 14 amino acids. This entry comes from a study of cytomegalovirus exposure and HLA in healthy donors. The repertoire was sequenced with immunoSEQ multiplex PCR; TCRdb's copy has only in-frame clones and lacks some. The sample has 110,000 or so clones; about nine tenths are singletons. The sequence came from a man aged 18 to 35 in good health and CMV-seronegative. The V gene is TRBV12-5, the J gene TRBJ1-1; 9 nucleotides agree with TRBD1. Specimen: PBMCs. CDR3 coding DNA: TGTGCTAGTGGTACAGGGACAGGGTGGACTGAAGCTTTCTTT. It translates to CASGTGTGWTEAFF.